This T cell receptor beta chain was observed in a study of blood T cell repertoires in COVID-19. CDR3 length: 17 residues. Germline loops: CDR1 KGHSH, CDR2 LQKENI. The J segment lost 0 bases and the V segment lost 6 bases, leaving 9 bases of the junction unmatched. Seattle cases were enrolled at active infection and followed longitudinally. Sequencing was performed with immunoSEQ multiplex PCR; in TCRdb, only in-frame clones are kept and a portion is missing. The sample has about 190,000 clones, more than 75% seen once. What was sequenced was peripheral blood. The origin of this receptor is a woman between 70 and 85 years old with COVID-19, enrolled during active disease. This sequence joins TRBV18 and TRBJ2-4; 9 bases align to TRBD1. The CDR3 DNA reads TGTGCCAGCTCTCCCCCGGGACAGGGAGTAGCCAAAAACATTCAGTACTTC. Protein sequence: CASSPPGQGVAKNIQYF.